This record covers a single T cell receptor (beta chain). These data originate in a study of cytomegalovirus exposure and HLA in healthy donors. It was with 60 Vbeta and 13 Jbeta primers that the PCR ran. The protocol was immunoSEQ multiplex PCR, while the TCRdb copy is restricted to in-frame clones and leaves out a portion. The sample shows under 70,000 clones, about 67% of them seen only once. The sequencing sample was made of PBMCs. The TCR was taken from a man in his forties in good health and CMV-seropositive.

The DNA of the CDR3 is TGTGCCAGCAGACCCGACAAGTCGTCGAGTCAGCCCCAGCATTTT. Amino acids: CASRPDKSSSQPQHF. The rearrangement links TRBV6-5 to TRBJ1-5, with no clear D. There are 15 residues in the CDR3. V lost 6 bases to trimming and J lost 6 bases, with 18 bases between them. Germline CDR1 and CDR2: MNHEY and SVGAGI.